The next 3 T cell receptor beta chains were all read from a single sample in a study of blood T cell repertoires in COVID-19. The data were produced by immunoSEQ multiplex PCR, yet TCRdb's version contains in-frame clones alone and is incomplete. Found here are about 200,000 clones, roughly 90% of them singletons; the top ten hold more than 5.5%. The specimen was peripheral blood. These receptors were collected from a man aged 55 to 70 who had recovered from COVID-19.

The J gene is TRBJ2-3, the V gene TRBV7-2, with 8 bases lining up with TRBD2. This CDR3 region has 15 residues. Germline trimming cut 3 bases from V and 1 base from J; bases unmatched to any gene: 3. Germline values: CDR1 SGHTA, CDR2 FQGNSA. In nucleotides, the CDR3 is TGTGCCAGCAGCTTCTCGGGAGGGGGCACAGATACGCAGTATTTT. The encoded protein is CASSFSGGGTDTQYF.

The rearrangement uses TRBV2 and TRBJ1-5; 10 bases fit TRBD1. The CDR3 has 14 residues. The junction had 3 bases not matched to a gene; V was cut back by 8 bases and J by 2 bases. CDR1 and CDR2 (germline): SNHLY, FYNNEI. DNA for the CDR3: TGTGCCAGCGGAGGGACAGGGGGCAATCAGCCCCAGCATTTT. Translating it yields CASGGTGGNQPQHF.

The rearrangement uses TRBV11-1 and TRBJ2-7; D is possibly TRBD2 (7 bases). The CDR3 consists of 15 residues. The V and J ends lost 5 bases and 5 bases respectively, with 19 bases between them. Germline V CDR1 and CDR2: SGHAT, FQDESV (reference sequence). This CDR3 reads CASSREGGGPHEQYF. Written as DNA, the CDR3 is TGTGCCAGCAGCCGCGAAGGGGGAGGGCCCCACGAGCAGTACTTC.